A selection of T cell receptor beta chains follows, all from one sample in a study of shared clonotypes between healthy human individuals. The data were produced by immunoSEQ multiplex PCR, yet TCRdb's version contains in-frame clones alone and is incomplete. The table has some 1,900,000 clones, about 95% seen once. The sample consisted of naive CD8+ T cells sorted from blood. The receptor set was obtained from a man aged 18 to 30 in good health. Each CDR3 is given with its conserved first and last residue. The D gene is left open where the match is weak. For some rows the clone size is stated as once, few or many, or as a class when expanded; others skip it.

J gene | clone size | D gene | V gene | CDR3 DNA | CDR3 protein
TRBJ2-1 | NA | NA | TRBV15 | TGTGCCACCAGCAGAGGGGTCGGGACTTCCTACAATGAGCAGTTCTTC | CATSRGVGTSYNEQFF
TRBJ1-4 | NA | NA | TRBV29-1 | TGCAGCGTTGTAGGGAGCCATTCCCCCGGTATATATAATGAAAAACTGTTTTTT | CSVVGSHSPGIYNEKLFF
TRBJ2-7 | NA | NA | TRBV23-1 | TGCGCCAGCAGTCTAAGCAGGGGCCCCTTATGCTGCTACGAGCAGTACTTC | CASSLSRGPLCCYEQYF
TRBJ2-7 | NA | TRBD2 | TRBV7-2 | TGTGCCAGCAGCTTAGTCCGGGGTAGCGGGACCTACGAGCAGTACTTC | CASSLVRGSGTYEQYF
TRBJ2-2 | NA | NA | TRBV5-6 | TGTGCCAGCAGTCAAGTCCGGGACACGGATATCGGGGAGCTGTTTTTT | CASSQVRDTDIGELFF
TRBJ1-1 | NA | NA | TRBV7-6 | TGTGCCAGCAGCTTAGCTGGGGAAGGGAACACTGAAGCTTTCTTT | CASSLAGEGNTEAFF
TRBJ1-1 | NA | NA | TRBV7-8 | TGTGCCAGCGGGGAAGGGGGTATGAACACTGAAGCTTTCTTT | CASGEGGMNTEAFF
TRBJ2-7 | NA | TRBD2 | TRBV19 | TGTGCCAGTAGTTCACTAGCGGGAGTCTACGAGCAGTACTTC | CASSSLAGVYEQYF
TRBJ2-5 | NA | NA | TRBV7-9 | TGTGCCAGCAGCTTACAGTACGCGAGCCAACAAGAGACCCAGTACTTC | CASSLQYASQQETQYF
TRBJ2-5 | NA | NA | TRBV6-5 | TGTGCCAGCAGGGGACTTGCGCAGGCCCAAGAGACCCAGTACTTC | CASRGLAQAQETQYF
TRBJ1-2 | NA | NA | TRBV13 | TGTGCCAGCAGCTCGGGGTACGGGGATCTTTATGGCTACACCTTC | CASSSGYGDLYGYTF
TRBJ1-2 | few | NA | TRBV2 | TGTGCCAGCAGTGGGGGAGGGGGCTATGGCTACACCTTC | CASSGGGGYGYTF
TRBJ2-7 | once | NA | TRBV6-6 | TGTGCCAGCACCTACGGGGCGGGATTCTACGAGCAGTACTTC | CASTYGAGFYEQYF
TRBJ1-3 | NA | NA | TRBV9 | TGTGCCAGCAGCTCAAGCTGGGCAGCTGGAAACACCATATATTTT | CASSSSWAAGNTIYF
TRBJ2-7 | NA | NA | TRBV29-1 | NA | CSVGPGPGSYEQYF
TRBJ1-5 | NA | NA | TRBV28 | TGTGCCAGCAGTGTACATCAGGGGAGCAATCAGCCCCAGCATTTT | CASSVHQGSNQPQHF
TRBJ2-7 | NA | TRBD1 | TRBV7-6 | TGTGCCAGCAGTGTCGGGACAGGTATATTCGAGCAGTACTTC | CASSVGTGIFEQYF
TRBJ1-2 | once | NA | TRBV19 | TGTGCCAGTAGTATTGGAAGTCTCTATGGCTACACCTTC | CASSIGSLYGYTF
TRBJ2-5 | NA | TRBD1 | TRBV4-3 | TGCGCCAGCAGCCAAGACTTCGGGGACAGGGCCGAGGCCCAGTACTTC | CASSQDFGDRAEAQYF
TRBJ2-7 | NA | TRBD2 | TRBV19 | TGTGCCAGTAGTATCCTTACGGGAGGTAGCAACGAGCAGTACTTC | CASSILTGGSNEQYF
TRBJ1-3 | NA | TRBD1 | TRBV7-9 | TGTGCCAGCGAACCTTTGGCAGGGGGCTCCACCGACACCATATATTTT | CASEPLAGGSTDTIYF
TRBJ2-1 | NA | TRBD2 | TRBV27 | TGTGCCAGCAGTTTACTAGCGGGTTTCTACAATGAGCAGTTCTTC | CASSLLAGFYNEQFF
TRBJ1-5 | NA | TRBD1 | TRBV6-1 | TGTGCCAGCAGTGATTCTTTGACAGGGTGGCAGCCCCAGCATTTT | CASSDSLTGWQPQHF
TRBJ1-1 | NA | NA | TRBV9 | TGTGCCAGCAGCGTAGGGAGTATTGGCACTGAAGCTTTCTTT | CASSVGSIGTEAFF
TRBJ2-7 | NA | TRBD1 | TRBV28 | TGTGCCAGCAGTCCCATGACAGGGAGCTACGAGCAGTACTTC | CASSPMTGSYEQYF
TRBJ1-1 | NA | TRBD1 | TRBV2 | TGTGCCAGCAGTGAATTGATGATCGGGACAGAGATGAACACTGAAGCTTTCTTT | CASSELMIGTEMNTEAFF
TRBJ2-3 | NA | NA | TRBV27 | TGTGCCAGCAGTTTATCTGTGGAAAGCACAGATACGCAGTATTTT | CASSLSVESTDTQYF
TRBJ2-7 | NA | NA | TRBV9 | TGTGCCAGCAGCCCCGGTGGGGCGGTTTACGAGCAGTACTTC | CASSPGGAVYEQYF
TRBJ2-7 | NA | NA | TRBV5-1 | TGCGCCAGCAGCTTGACCTCAACCTACGAGCAGTACTTC | CASSLTSTYEQYF
TRBJ2-2 | NA | NA | TRBV30 | TGTGCCTCAGACCCAAGCACCAACACCGGGGAGCTGTTTTTT | CASDPSTNTGELFF
TRBJ2-7 | NA | TRBD1 | TRBV2 | TGTGCCAGCAGGGAGGGGACAGGGAGAGACGAGCAGTACTTC | CASREGTGRDEQYF
TRBJ1-1 | NA | NA | TRBV5-5 | TGTGCCAGCACCCAACGTCAAGGTACTGAAGCTTTCTTT | CASTQRQGTEAFF
TRBJ2-3 | NA | NA | TRBV10-3 | TGTGCCATCAGTGAGTCTGGTGATACGCAGTATTTT | CAISESGDTQYF
TRBJ2-5 | NA | NA | TRBV9 | TGTGCCAGCAGCGTAGGAACAGCCTGGGTCCAAGAGACCCAGTACTTC | CASSVGTAWVQETQYF
TRBJ2-5 | NA | TRBD1 | TRBV5-4 | TGTGCCAGCAGCCAAGAGGGACAGGGACTTTCTTTTGAGACCCAGTACTTC | CASSQEGQGLSFETQYF
TRBJ2-3 | NA | TRBD2 | TRBV5-4 | TGTGCCAGCAGCTTGGAGGGTAGCGGGGACACAGATACGCAGTATTTT | CASSLEGSGDTDTQYF
TRBJ2-5 | NA | TRBD2 | TRBV4-1 | TGCGCCAGCAGCCAAGAGTTAGCGGGGGGGCAAGAGACCCAGTACTTC | CASSQELAGGQETQYF
TRBJ2-2 | NA | NA | TRBV29-1 | TGCAGCGTTGATACTGGGAATACCGGGGAGCTGTTTTTT | CSVDTGNTGELFF
TRBJ2-7 | NA | NA | TRBV6-1 | TGTGCCAGCAGTGCCGCTTTGTGGTACGAGCAGTACTTC | CASSAALWYEQYF
TRBJ2-5 | NA | NA | TRBV25-1 | TGTGCCAGCAGTGAATCGGGGGCGCTTGAGACCCAGTACTTC | CASSESGALETQYF
TRBJ2-6 | NA | NA | TRBV6-5 | TGTGCCAGCAGTTACATGGGCTGGAAGGGGGCCAACGTCCTGACTTTC | CASSYMGWKGANVLTF
TRBJ1-3 | once | NA | TRBV11-2 | TGTGCCAGCAGCTTAAACGGTTGGTCCGAGAGCTCTGGAAACACCATATATTTT | CASSLNGWSESSGNTIYF
TRBJ1-1 | NA | NA | TRBV30 | TGTGCCTGGAGTGTATTAGGGCTCACTGAAGCTTTCTTT | CAWSVLGLTEAFF
TRBJ2-3 | NA | NA | TRBV6-5 | TGTGCCAGCAGTTCCCCAGGGGCTGCAGATACGCAGTATTTT | CASSSPGAADTQYF
TRBJ2-1 | NA | TRBD1 | TRBV4-1 | TGCGCCAGCAGCCAAAGGGAATTGCAGGGGGCTTTCAATGAGCAGTTCTTC | CASSQRELQGAFNEQFF